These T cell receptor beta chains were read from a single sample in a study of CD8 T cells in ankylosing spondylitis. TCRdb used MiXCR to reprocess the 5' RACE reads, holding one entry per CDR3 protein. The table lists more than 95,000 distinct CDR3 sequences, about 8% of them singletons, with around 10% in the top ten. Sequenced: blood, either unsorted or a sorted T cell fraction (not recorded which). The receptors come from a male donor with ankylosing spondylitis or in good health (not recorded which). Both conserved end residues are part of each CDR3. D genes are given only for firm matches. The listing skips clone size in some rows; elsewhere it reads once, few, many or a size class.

cdr3_nt: TGTGCCATCAGTGAGTCGTCAAATCCGAATGAGCAGTTCTTC
cdr3_aa: CAISESSNPNEQFF
d_call: NA
v_call: TRBV10-3
j_call: TRBJ2-1
clone_size: many

cdr3_nt: TGTGCCATCAGTGAGTCCTCGGGGGAGGGTGGCTACACCTTC
cdr3_aa: CAISESSGEGGYTF
d_call: NA
v_call: TRBV10-3
j_call: TRBJ1-2
clone_size: many

cdr3_nt: TGTGCCAGCAGTTACGGGACTAGGGGCAATGAGCAGTTCTTC
cdr3_aa: CASSYGTRGNEQFF
d_call: TRBD2
v_call: TRBV6-2/TRBV6-3
j_call: TRBJ2-1
clone_size: many

cdr3_nt: TGCAGTGCTAGCTATACGGGACTAGCGGGATCCGGGGAGCTGTTTTTT
cdr3_aa: CSASYTGLAGSGELFF
d_call: TRBD2
v_call: TRBV20-1
j_call: TRBJ2-2
clone_size: many

cdr3_nt: TGTGCCAGCAGTTTAGCGTGGTTCCTGGTCCCCAAGAACACTGAAGCTTTCTTT
cdr3_aa: CASSLAWFLVPKNTEAFF
d_call: NA
v_call: TRBV12-3/TRBV12-4
j_call: TRBJ1-1
clone_size: many

cdr3_nt: TGCGCCAGCAGCCCCCGGGGTAGCGCGCAAGAGACCCAGTACTTC
cdr3_aa: CASSPRGSAQETQYF
d_call: NA
v_call: TRBV5-1
j_call: TRBJ2-5
clone_size: many

cdr3_nt: TGTGCCAGCAGCTTAGGGGGGGGTCCCTACAATGAGCAGTTCTTC
cdr3_aa: CASSLGGGPYNEQFF
d_call: TRBD2
v_call: TRBV7-2
j_call: TRBJ2-1
clone_size: few

cdr3_nt: TGTGCCAGCAGTTTTTCCCCGGAGGTTAATTCACCCCTCCACTTT
cdr3_aa: CASSFSPEVNSPLHF
d_call: NA
v_call: TRBV12-3/TRBV12-4
j_call: TRBJ1-6
clone_size: many

cdr3_nt: TGTGCCAGCAGGGGGGCCGGGGACCAAGAGACCCAGTACTTC
cdr3_aa: CASRGAGDQETQYF
d_call: NA
v_call: TRBV7-3
j_call: TRBJ2-5
clone_size: many

cdr3_nt: TGCAGTGCTCCGGGACAGGGGGCTGTAGACACTGAAGCTTTCTTT
cdr3_aa: CSAPGQGAVDTEAFF
d_call: TRBD1
v_call: TRBV20-1
j_call: TRBJ1-1
clone_size: few

cdr3_nt: TGTGCCAGCAGCCAAGAAAGAGGGATCGGTGAGCAGTTCTTC
cdr3_aa: CASSQERGIGEQFF
d_call: NA
v_call: TRBV4-2
j_call: TRBJ2-1
clone_size: many

cdr3_nt: TGTGCCAGCAGCCCCCGTAGATCTAATGAAAAACTGTTTTTT
cdr3_aa: CASSPRRSNEKLFF
d_call: NA
v_call: TRBV7-9
j_call: TRBJ1-4
clone_size: NA

cdr3_nt: TGTGCCAGCAGCTACCTACCCAACATGGGTGCAGATACGCAGTATTTT
cdr3_aa: CASSYLPNMGADTQYF
d_call: NA
v_call: TRBV7-9
j_call: TRBJ2-3
clone_size: many

cdr3_nt: TGTGCCAGCTCACCCAAGCGGGGTCGCACAGATACGCAGTATTTT
cdr3_aa: CASSPKRGRTDTQYF
d_call: TRBD2
v_call: TRBV18
j_call: TRBJ2-3
clone_size: few

cdr3_nt: TGTGCCAGCAGTTTCCCCGGGGCTGAGCAGTTCTTC
cdr3_aa: CASSFPGAEQFF
d_call: NA
v_call: TRBV12-3/TRBV12-4
j_call: TRBJ2-1
clone_size: NA

cdr3_nt: TGTGCCAGCAGCAGGGCAGGGGAAGAGACCCAGTACTTC
cdr3_aa: CASSRAGEETQYF
d_call: NA
v_call: TRBV7-3
j_call: TRBJ2-5
clone_size: many

cdr3_nt: TGTGCCAGCAGCTTGGACTCTTACAATGAGCAGTTCTTC
cdr3_aa: CASSLDSYNEQFF
d_call: NA
v_call: TRBV7-9
j_call: TRBJ2-1
clone_size: many

cdr3_nt: TGCAGTGCTAGAGATAGTAGGGGGACTAACTATGGCTACACCTTC
cdr3_aa: CSARDSRGTNYGYTF
d_call: NA
v_call: TRBV20-1
j_call: TRBJ1-2
clone_size: many

cdr3_nt: TGTGCCAGCAGTCCCGGGAACTATAATTCACCCCTCCACTTT
cdr3_aa: CASSPGNYNSPLHF
d_call: NA
v_call: TRBV12-3/TRBV12-4
j_call: TRBJ1-6
clone_size: many

cdr3_nt: TGTGCCAGCAGTTTTCCCCTATGGACAGGGACCTATGGCTACACCTTC
cdr3_aa: CASSFPLWTGTYGYTF
d_call: TRBD1
v_call: TRBV12-3/TRBV12-4
j_call: TRBJ1-2
clone_size: NA

cdr3_nt: TGTGCCAGCAGGAGACGGGAGTACCAAGAGACCCAGTACTTC
cdr3_aa: CASRRREYQETQYF
d_call: NA
v_call: TRBV7-2
j_call: TRBJ2-5
clone_size: many

cdr3_nt: TGTGCCAGCAGCTTAGACCCCTTGGGGACCGGGGAGCTGTTTTTT
cdr3_aa: CASSLDPLGTGELFF
d_call: NA
v_call: TRBV7-2
j_call: TRBJ2-2
clone_size: few

cdr3_nt: TGTGCCAGCAGCTCGACGGTGGGGAGCCATACGCAGTATTTT
cdr3_aa: CASSSTVGSHTQYF
d_call: NA
v_call: TRBV5-5
j_call: TRBJ2-3
clone_size: many

cdr3_nt: TGTGCCAGCAGACCCAACCCCGGGCGGACTGAAGCTTTCTTT
cdr3_aa: CASRPNPGRTEAFF
d_call: NA
v_call: TRBV7-9
j_call: TRBJ1-1
clone_size: many

cdr3_nt: TGTGCCAGCAGCTTAGGACTAACCCAAGAGACCCAGTACTTC
cdr3_aa: CASSLGLTQETQYF
d_call: NA
v_call: TRBV7-2
j_call: TRBJ2-5
clone_size: NA

cdr3_nt: TGCAGCGTTGGGACTAGCGGGGCCTACGAGCAGTACTTC
cdr3_aa: CSVGTSGAYEQYF
d_call: TRBD2
v_call: TRBV29-1
j_call: TRBJ2-7
clone_size: many

cdr3_nt: TGTGCCAGCAGCTTGGGGGGAAGTGAGCAGTTCTTC
cdr3_aa: CASSLGGSEQFF
d_call: NA
v_call: TRBV5-6
j_call: TRBJ2-1
clone_size: many

cdr3_nt: TGTGCCAGCAACTGGGTCGGGGGCACGCAGTATTTT
cdr3_aa: CASNWVGGTQYF
d_call: NA
v_call: TRBV7-9
j_call: TRBJ2-3
clone_size: few

cdr3_nt: TGCAGTGCTAGTCGCCGGGACAGCACTCTGGAGCAGTACTTC
cdr3_aa: CSASRRDSTLEQYF
d_call: TRBD1
v_call: TRBV20-1
j_call: TRBJ2-7
clone_size: few

cdr3_nt: TGTGCCAGCAGTTTGGACAGGGAAAAACTGTTTTTT
cdr3_aa: CASSLDREKLFF
d_call: TRBD1
v_call: TRBV12-3/TRBV12-4
j_call: TRBJ1-4
clone_size: many

cdr3_nt: TGCAGTGCTAGAGTGACGGAGAAAAAAGATACCCAGTACTTC
cdr3_aa: CSARVTEKKDTQYF
d_call: NA
v_call: TRBV20-1
j_call: TRBJ2-5
clone_size: NA

cdr3_nt: TGCGCCAGCAGCTTGGGGACAGACGTTGGCTACACCTTC
cdr3_aa: CASSLGTDVGYTF
d_call: NA
v_call: TRBV5-1
j_call: TRBJ1-2
clone_size: many

cdr3_nt: TGTGCCAGCAGCCGGGACCATTCCTACGAGCAGTACTTC
cdr3_aa: CASSRDHSYEQYF
d_call: NA
v_call: TRBV6-2/TRBV6-3
j_call: TRBJ2-7
clone_size: many

cdr3_nt: TGCAGTGGAGGTCGCGGGGGACCGATGAGTGGCTACACCTTC
cdr3_aa: CSGGRGGPMSGYTF
d_call: NA
v_call: TRBV20-1
j_call: TRBJ1-2
clone_size: many

cdr3_nt: TGTGCCAGCAGTCCCCAGAGGGGGAGGTACGAGCAGTACTTC
cdr3_aa: CASSPQRGRYEQYF
d_call: NA
v_call: TRBV27
j_call: TRBJ2-7
clone_size: many

cdr3_nt: TGCAGTGCTAGAGATCTGGCAGGGGTGGGGGGCTACACCTTC
cdr3_aa: CSARDLAGVGGYTF
d_call: NA
v_call: TRBV20-1
j_call: TRBJ1-2
clone_size: many

cdr3_nt: TGTGCCAGCAGCCAAGATGGGGCGGCAAAACCCCTCCACTTT
cdr3_aa: CASSQDGAAKPLHF
d_call: NA
v_call: TRBV3-1
j_call: TRBJ1-6
clone_size: many

cdr3_nt: TGTGCCAGCAGCTCCTATGTTACGGTGGGAGAGCAGTACTTC
cdr3_aa: CASSSYVTVGEQYF
d_call: NA
v_call: TRBV7-9
j_call: TRBJ2-7
clone_size: NA

cdr3_nt: TGTGCCAGCAGTTACTCGATGATCGGGGAGCGGCAGTTCTTC
cdr3_aa: CASSYSMIGERQFF
d_call: NA
v_call: TRBV6-5
j_call: TRBJ2-1
clone_size: many

cdr3_nt: TGTGCCAGCAGCCAGGGCACCCACTATGGCTACACCTTC
cdr3_aa: CASSQGTHYGYTF
d_call: NA
v_call: TRBV7-8
j_call: TRBJ1-2
clone_size: many

cdr3_nt: TGTGCCAGCAGTTTTTCGGACCCCGCCTGGCCAGATACGCAGTATTTT
cdr3_aa: CASSFSDPAWPDTQYF
d_call: NA
v_call: TRBV6-2/TRBV6-3
j_call: TRBJ2-3
clone_size: many

cdr3_nt: TGTGCCAGCAGCTTGACCGGGTCCTATGGCTACACCTTC
cdr3_aa: CASSLTGSYGYTF
d_call: NA
v_call: TRBV7-8
j_call: TRBJ1-2
clone_size: many

cdr3_nt: TGTGCCACCAGTGACGGTGGAGGGGAGACCCAGTACTTC
cdr3_aa: CATSDGGGETQYF
d_call: NA
v_call: TRBV24-1
j_call: TRBJ2-5
clone_size: many

cdr3_nt: TGTGCCAGCAGGCCCCTGGGACTAGCGGGGGAAAATTACAATGAGCAGTTCTTC
cdr3_aa: CASRPLGLAGENYNEQFF
d_call: TRBD2
v_call: TRBV12-3/TRBV12-4
j_call: TRBJ2-1
clone_size: NA

cdr3_nt: TGCAGTGCCCCCCGACAGGGGGCTAATTCACCCCTCCACTTT
cdr3_aa: CSAPRQGANSPLHF
d_call: TRBD1
v_call: TRBV20-1
j_call: TRBJ1-6
clone_size: many

cdr3_nt: TGTGCCAGCAGTGAACTGGACCGGGACCGAAACAATGAGCAGTTCTTC
cdr3_aa: CASSELDRDRNNEQFF
d_call: NA
v_call: TRBV2
j_call: TRBJ2-1
clone_size: NA

cdr3_nt: TGCAGTGCTAGAAAGAGTCGAGCCGGGGAGCTGTTTTTT
cdr3_aa: CSARKSRAGELFF
d_call: NA
v_call: TRBV20-1
j_call: TRBJ2-2
clone_size: few

cdr3_nt: TGTGCCAGCAAGGTCGCGACTAGCGGTACAGATACGCAGTATTTT
cdr3_aa: CASKVATSGTDTQYF
d_call: TRBD2
v_call: TRBV2
j_call: TRBJ2-3
clone_size: many

cdr3_nt: TGTGCCAGCAGCGTAGCCGTAGGGGGGAACACTGAAGCTTTCTTT
cdr3_aa: CASSVAVGGNTEAFF
d_call: NA
v_call: TRBV9
j_call: TRBJ1-1
clone_size: many

cdr3_nt: TGTGCCAGCAGCGTTACCAGCCAGAACACTGAAGCTTTCTTT
cdr3_aa: CASSVTSQNTEAFF
d_call: NA
v_call: TRBV9
j_call: TRBJ1-1
clone_size: many

cdr3_nt: TGTGCCAGCAGTACTGGACAGTGGGGCTACACCTTC
cdr3_aa: CASSTGQWGYTF
d_call: NA
v_call: TRBV6-6
j_call: TRBJ1-2
clone_size: many

cdr3_nt: TGTGCCAGCAGCCAAGATTTCCAGCGGGGGACCGGGGAGCTGTTTTTT
cdr3_aa: CASSQDFQRGTGELFF
d_call: TRBD2
v_call: TRBV4-2
j_call: TRBJ2-2
clone_size: many

cdr3_nt: TGTGCCAGCAGCCAGCCGAGCCAGACTAGCGGGGAAGAGACCCAGTACTTC
cdr3_aa: CASSQPSQTSGEETQYF
d_call: TRBD2
v_call: TRBV4-2
j_call: TRBJ2-5
clone_size: NA